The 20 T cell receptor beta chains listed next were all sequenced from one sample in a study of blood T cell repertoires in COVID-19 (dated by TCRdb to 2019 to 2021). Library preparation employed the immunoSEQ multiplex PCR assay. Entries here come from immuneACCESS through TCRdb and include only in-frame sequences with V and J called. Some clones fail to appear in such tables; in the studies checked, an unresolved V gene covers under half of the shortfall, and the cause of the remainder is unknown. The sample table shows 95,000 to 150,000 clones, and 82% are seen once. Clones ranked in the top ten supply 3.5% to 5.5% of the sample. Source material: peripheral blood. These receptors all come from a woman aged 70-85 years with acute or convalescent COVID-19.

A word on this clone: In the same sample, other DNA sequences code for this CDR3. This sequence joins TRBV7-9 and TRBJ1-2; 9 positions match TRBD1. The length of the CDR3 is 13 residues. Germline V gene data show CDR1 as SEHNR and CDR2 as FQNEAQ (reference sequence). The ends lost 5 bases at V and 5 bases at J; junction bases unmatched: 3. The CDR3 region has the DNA TGTGCCAGCAGCCCGACAGGGGGGTATGGCTACACCTTC. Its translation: CASSPTGGYGYTF.

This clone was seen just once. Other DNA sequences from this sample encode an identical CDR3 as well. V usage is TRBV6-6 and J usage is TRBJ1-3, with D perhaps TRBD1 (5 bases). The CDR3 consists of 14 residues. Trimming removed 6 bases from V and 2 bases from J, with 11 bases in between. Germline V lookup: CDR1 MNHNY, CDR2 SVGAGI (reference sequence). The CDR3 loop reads CASRKQGAGNTIYF. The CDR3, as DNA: TGTGCCAGCAGGAAGCAGGGTGCTGGAAACACCATATATTTT.

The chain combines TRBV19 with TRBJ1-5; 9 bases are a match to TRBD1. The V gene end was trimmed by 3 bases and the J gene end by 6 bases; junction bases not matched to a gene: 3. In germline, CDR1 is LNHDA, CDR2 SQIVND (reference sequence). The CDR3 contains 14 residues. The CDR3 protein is CASSIGQGFQPQHF. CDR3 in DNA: TGTGCCAGTAGTATTGGACAGGGGTTTCAGCCCCAGCATTTT.

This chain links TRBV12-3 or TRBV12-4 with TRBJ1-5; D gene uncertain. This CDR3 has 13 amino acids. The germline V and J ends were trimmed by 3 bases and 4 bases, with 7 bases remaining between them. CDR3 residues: CASSFGWNQPQHF. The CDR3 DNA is TGTGCCAGCAGTTTCGGGTGGAATCAGCCCCAGCATTTT.

CDR3 region: CSLMTHPGTEAFF. The CDR3 DNA follows: TGCAGCCTGATGACACACCCGGGGACTGAAGCTTTCTTT. The rearrangement links TRBV29-1 to TRBJ1-1; the D is unclear. Trimming cost V 8 bases and J 5 bases, with 18 bases left between them. This CDR3 comprises 13 residues. In germline, CDR1 is SQVTM, CDR2 ANQGSEA.

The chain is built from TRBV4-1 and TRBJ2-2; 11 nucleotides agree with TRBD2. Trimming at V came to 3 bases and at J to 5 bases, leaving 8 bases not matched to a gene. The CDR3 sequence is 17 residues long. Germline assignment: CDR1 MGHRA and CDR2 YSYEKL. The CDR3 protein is CASSQVLAGGRTGELFF. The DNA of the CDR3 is TGCGCCAGCAGCCAGGTATTAGCGGGGGGGCGGACCGGGGAGCTGTTTTTT.

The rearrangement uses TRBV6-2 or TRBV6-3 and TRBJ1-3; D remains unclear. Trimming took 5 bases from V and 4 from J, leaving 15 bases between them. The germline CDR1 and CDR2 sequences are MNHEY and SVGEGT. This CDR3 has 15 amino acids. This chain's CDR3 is CASSISGTSGNTIYF. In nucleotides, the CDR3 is TGTGCCAGCAGTATATCGGGAACATCGGGAAACACCATATATTTT.

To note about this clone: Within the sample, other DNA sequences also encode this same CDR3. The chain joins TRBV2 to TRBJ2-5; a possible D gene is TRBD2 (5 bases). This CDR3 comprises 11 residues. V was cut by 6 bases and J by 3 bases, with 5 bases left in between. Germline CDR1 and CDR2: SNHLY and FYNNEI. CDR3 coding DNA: TGTGCCAGCAGCGGGGAAGAGACCCAGTACTTC. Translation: CASSGEETQYF.

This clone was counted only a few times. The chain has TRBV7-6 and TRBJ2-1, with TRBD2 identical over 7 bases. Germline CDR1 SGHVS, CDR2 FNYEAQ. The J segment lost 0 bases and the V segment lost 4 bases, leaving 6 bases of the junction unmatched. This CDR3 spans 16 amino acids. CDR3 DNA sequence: TGTGCCAGCAGCTCCACTAGCGAAAGCTCCTACAATGAGCAGTTCTTC. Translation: CASSSTSESSYNEQFF.

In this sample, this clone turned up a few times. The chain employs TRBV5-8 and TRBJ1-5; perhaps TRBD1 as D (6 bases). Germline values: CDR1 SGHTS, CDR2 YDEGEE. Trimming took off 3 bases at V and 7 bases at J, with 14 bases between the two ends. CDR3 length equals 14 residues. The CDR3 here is CASSSLQGPQPQHF. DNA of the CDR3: TGTGCCAGCAGCTCTTTACAGGGTCCCCAGCCCCAGCATTTT.

The chain's CDR3 is CASSLRVTGNQPQHF. CDR3 sequence (DNA): TGTGCCAGCAGCTTGAGGGTAACGGGCAATCAGCCCCAGCATTTT. This chain uses TRBV7-2 with TRBJ1-5; the D is unclear. Germline loops: CDR1 SGHTA, CDR2 FQGNSA. The V gene lost 3 bases and the J gene lost 2 bases, with 11 bases spanning the gap. This CDR3 spans 15 amino acids. The full variable domain, completed using reference TRBV7-2 and TRBJ1-5, is GAGVSQSPSNKVTEKGKDVELRCDPISGHTALYWYRQSLGQGLEFLIYFQGNSAPDKSGLPSDRFSAERTGGSVSTLTIQRTQQEDSAVYLCASSLRVTGNQPQHFGDGTRLSIL.

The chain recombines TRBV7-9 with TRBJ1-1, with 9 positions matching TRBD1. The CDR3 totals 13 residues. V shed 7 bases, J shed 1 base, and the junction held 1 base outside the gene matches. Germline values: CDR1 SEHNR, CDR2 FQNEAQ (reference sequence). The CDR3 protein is CASTTGGNTEAFF. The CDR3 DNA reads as TGTGCCAGCACGACAGGGGGGAACACTGAAGCTTTCTTT.

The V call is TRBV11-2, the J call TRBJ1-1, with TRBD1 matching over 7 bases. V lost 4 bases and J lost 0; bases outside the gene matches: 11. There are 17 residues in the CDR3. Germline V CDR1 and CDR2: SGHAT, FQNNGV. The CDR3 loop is CASSSYPGQTMNTEAFF. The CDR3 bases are TGTGCCAGCAGCTCTTACCCGGGACAGACTATGAACACTGAAGCTTTCTTT.

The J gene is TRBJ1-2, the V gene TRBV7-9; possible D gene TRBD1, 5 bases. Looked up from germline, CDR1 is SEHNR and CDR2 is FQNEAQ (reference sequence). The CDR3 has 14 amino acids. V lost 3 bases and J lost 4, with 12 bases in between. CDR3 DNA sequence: TGTGCCAGCAGCTTTAGTGGAGGGACCTATGGCTACACCTTC. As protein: CASSFSGGTYGYTF. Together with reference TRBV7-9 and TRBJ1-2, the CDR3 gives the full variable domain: DTGVSQNPRHKITKRGQNVTFRCDPISEHNRLYWYRQTLGQGPEFLTYFQNEAQLEKSRLLSDRFSAERPKGSFSTLEIQRTEQGDSAMYLCASSFSGGTYGYTFGSGTRLTVV.

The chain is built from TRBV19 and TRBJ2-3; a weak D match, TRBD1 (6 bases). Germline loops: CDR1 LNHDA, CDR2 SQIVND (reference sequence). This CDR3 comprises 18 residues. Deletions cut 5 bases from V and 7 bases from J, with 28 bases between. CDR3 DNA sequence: TGTGCCAGTAGTTCCCAAACCGGAGCAAGCAGGGGATTGCATACGCAGTATTTT. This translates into CASSSQTGASRGLHTQYF.

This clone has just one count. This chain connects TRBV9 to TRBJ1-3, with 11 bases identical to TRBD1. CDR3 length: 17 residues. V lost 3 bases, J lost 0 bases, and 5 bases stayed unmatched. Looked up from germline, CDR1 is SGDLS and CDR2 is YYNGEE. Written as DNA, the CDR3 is TGTGCCAGCAGCGCCCCCGGGACAGGGGGCTCTGGAAACACCATATATTTT. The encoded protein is CASSAPGTGGSGNTIYF.

In DNA form, the CDR3 reads TGTGCCTGGAGTGGATCTTCAGGTGACAATTCACCCCTCCACTTT. Its translation is CAWSGSSGDNSPLHF. This rearrangement joins TRBV30 to TRBJ1-6, with D uncertain. The CDR3 spans 15 residues. Germline V gene sequence: CDR1 GTSNPN, CDR2 SVGIG (reference sequence). Trimming stripped 1 base from V and 7 bases from J, with 14 bases between. Supplemented by reference TRBV30 and TRBJ1-6, the full variable domain reads SQTIHQWPATLVQPVGSPLSLECTVEGTSNPNLYWYRQAAGRGLQLLFYSVGIGQISSEVPQNLSASRPQDRQFILSSKKLLLSDSGFYLCAWSGSSGDNSPLHFGNGTRLTVT.

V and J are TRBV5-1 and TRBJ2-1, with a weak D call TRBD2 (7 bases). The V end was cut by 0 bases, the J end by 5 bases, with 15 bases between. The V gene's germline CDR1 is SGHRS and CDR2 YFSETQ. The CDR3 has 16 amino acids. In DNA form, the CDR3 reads TGCGCCAGCAGCTTGGCCACCGGGGGGCGGAACAATGAGCAGTTCTTC. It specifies CASSLATGGRNNEQFF.

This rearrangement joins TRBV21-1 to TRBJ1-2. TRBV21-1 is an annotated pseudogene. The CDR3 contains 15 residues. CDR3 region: CASSKRGAPVYGYTF. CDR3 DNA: TGTGCCAGCAGCAAACGGGGGGCACCGGTCTATGGCTACACCTTC.

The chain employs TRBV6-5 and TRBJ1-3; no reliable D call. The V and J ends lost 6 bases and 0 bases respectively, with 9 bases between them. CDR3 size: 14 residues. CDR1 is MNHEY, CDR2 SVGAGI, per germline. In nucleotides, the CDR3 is TGTGCCAGCAGGGCAGAAGACTCTGGAAACACCATATATTTT. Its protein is CASRAEDSGNTIYF.